This is a list of T cell receptor beta chains from one sample in a study of OX40 agonist ivuxolimab in advanced cancers. Profiling relied on immunoSEQ multiplex PCR, and the TCRdb table lists in-frame clones only, not all of them. The data show 48,000 or so clones, around 85% seen once. This material consisted of CD4+ or CD8+ T cells sorted from blood, taken in a trial of the OX40 agonist ivuxolimab. These receptors originate from an adult with an advanced solid tumor such as melanoma, head and neck, liver or kidney cancer. Both conserved end residues are part of each CDR3. A D gene is named only where the DNA matches it firmly. Clone size is given for some rows only: seen once, a few or many times, or a class if the clone is expanded.

cdr3_length j_call d_call clone_size v_call cdr3_nt cdr3_aa
15 TRBJ2-2 TRBD1 - TRBV7-2 TGTGCCAGCAGCTACCGGACAGGAAACACCGGGGAGCTGTTTTTT CASSYRTGNTGELFF
15 TRBJ1-5 - - TRBV19 TGTGCCAGTAGTTCGACAGGTGGGGGCAATCAGCCCCAGCATTTT CASSSTGGGNQPQHF
16 TRBJ2-2 TRBD2 - TRBV28 TGTGCCAGCAGTTTAGGGGGGACTAGCGGAACCGGGGAGCTGTTTTTT CASSLGGTSGTGELFF
13 TRBJ2-1 TRBD1 - TRBV5-4 TGTGCCAGCAGCGCGGACAGGGTTAATGAGCAGTTCTTC CASSADRVNEQFF
15 TRBJ2-3 TRBD1 - TRBV6-5 TGTGCCAGCAGAGTTCCGGGACAGGGGGGGGATACGCAGTATTTT CASRVPGQGGDTQYF
15 TRBJ1-4 TRBD1 - TRBV28 TGTGCCAGCAGTTTGTCCAGGGGGAAGAATGAAAAACTGTTTTTT CASSLSRGKNEKLFF
15 TRBJ1-1 TRBD1 - TRBV6-5 TGTGCCAGCAGCCTAGCAGGGGGTTCGAACACTGAAGCTTTCTTT CASSLAGGSNTEAFF
18 TRBJ2-3 - - TRBV5-6 TGTGCCAGCAGCGGGGGACAGGGGACTAGCGGTTACACAGATACGCAGTATTTT CASSGGQGTSGYTDTQYF
14 TRBJ1-1 - - TRBV29-1 TGCAGCGTTTCCGGGAGAGGCTTAAACACTGAAGCTTTCTTT CSVSGRGLNTEAFF
15 TRBJ2-4 - - TRBV2 TGTGCCAGCAGGGATCAGGGGTGGTCCAAAAACATTCAGTACTTC CASRDQGWSKNIQYF
17 TRBJ1-4 - - TRBV27 TGTGCCAGCAGTTTTTATTGGCGGGGAGCAACTAATGAAAAACTGTTTTTT CASSFYWRGATNEKLFF
15 TRBJ2-5 - - TRBV11-2 TGTGCCAGCAGCCCCGCCTCTTTCTACCAGGGGACCCAGTACTTC CASSPASFYQGTQYF
14 TRBJ2-1 - - TRBV5-4 TGTGCCAGCAGCACGATGGACGCAGTGAATGAGCAGTTCTTC CASSTMDAVNEQFF
19 TRBJ2-3 TRBD2 - TRBV14 TGTGCCAGCAGCCAAGATGACGGGGGGTTCTTTTCAAGCACAGATACGCAGTATTTT CASSQDDGGFFSSTDTQYF
16 TRBJ2-3 - once TRBV11-2 TGTGCCAGCAGCACTCGTACAGGGGAGGGCGCAGATACGCAGTATTTT CASSTRTGEGADTQYF
13 TRBJ1-1 TRBD1 - TRBV10-3 TGTGCCATCAGTGGGGGAGCAGGGGGCGAAGCTTTCTTT CAISGGAGGEAFF
14 TRBJ1-1 TRBD1 - TRBV6-1 TGTGCCAGCAGTGCGACAGGGCTGAACACTGAAGCTTTCTTT CASSATGLNTEAFF
13 TRBJ2-2 - - TRBV7-6 TGTGCCAGCAGCTTACGTACGTCCGGGGAGCTGTTTTTT CASSLRTSGELFF
15 TRBJ2-3 TRBD1 - TRBV19 TGTGCCAGTAGTATCGGACAGGGTAGCACAGATACGCAGTATTTT CASSIGQGSTDTQYF
15 TRBJ2-3 TRBD1 - TRBV6-1 TGTGCCAGCAGTGAAGGAGGGGGCTCGACAGATACGCAGTATTTT CASSEGGGSTDTQYF
14 TRBJ2-1 - - TRBV7-2 TGTGCCAGCAGCTTAGTTGACATAGACAATGAGCAGTTCTTC CASSLVDIDNEQFF
12 TRBJ2-7 - - TRBV7-6 TGTGCCAGCAGCTTAGAGCCGTACGAGCAGTACTTC CASSLEPYEQYF
14 TRBJ2-5 TRBD2 - TRBV29-1 TGCAGCGCCCTCGGGGGCGGGAGGGGCGAGACCCAGTACTTC CSALGGGRGETQYF
16 TRBJ1-1 - - TRBV28 TGTGCCAGCAGTTTAATCCTTACAGGGTTGGGAACTGAAGCTTTCTTT CASSLILTGLGTEAFF
16 TRBJ1-5 - - TRBV7-9 TGTGCCAGCAGCTTAGCGCTCGGGGTTATCGATCAGCCCCAGCATTTT CASSLALGVIDQPQHF
14 TRBJ2-7 TRBD1 once TRBV6-6 TGTGCCAGCAGAGGGACAGGATCCTCCTACGAGCAGTACTTC CASRGTGSSYEQYF
14 TRBJ2-5 TRBD1 - TRBV6-6 TGTGCCAGCAGAAAGGGACAGGGAACTCTGACCCAGTACTTC CASRKGQGTLTQYF
15 TRBJ2-1 TRBD1 - TRBV5-1 TGCGCCAGCCGATTTAGGGACAGGGGGGATGATGAGCAGTTCTTC CASRFRDRGDDEQFF
14 TRBJ2-1 - - TRBV11-1 TGTGCCAGCAGCCCCCCGACCCAGGGCAATGAGCAGTTCTTC CASSPPTQGNEQFF
13 TRBJ1-5 - - TRBV7-2 TGTGCCAGCAGCTTGGAAGGTGGTCAGCCCCAGCATTTT CASSLEGGQPQHF
14 TRBJ1-1 - - TRBV7-9 TGTGCCAGCAGCTTACTGAGCAGCGCCACTGAAGCTTTCTTT CASSLLSSATEAFF
13 TRBJ1-5 - once TRBV10-3 TGTGCCATCAGTGAGTCGAGGGATCAGCCCCAGCATTTT CAISESRDQPQHF
13 TRBJ2-3 - - TRBV7-9 TGTGCCAGCAGCCCAGTAGGAGCTGATACGCAGTATTTT CASSPVGADTQYF
14 TRBJ2-7 TRBD2 - TRBV2 TGTGCCAGTGGACTAGCGATTGGGACCTACGAGCAGTACTTC CASGLAIGTYEQYF
16 TRBJ1-5 - - TRBV4-1 TGCGCCAGCAGCCAACGTCTGACGGGGCCCAATCAGCCCCAGCATTTT CASSQRLTGPNQPQHF
12 TRBJ2-7 - - TRBV27 TGTGCCAGCGGTCGGGGCCGGAACGAGCAGTACTTC CASGRGRNEQYF
15 TRBJ2-4 - - TRBV7-6 TGTGCCAGCAGCTTAGGTTATGGGATCGGAGACATTCAGTACTTC CASSLGYGIGDIQYF
15 TRBJ2-7 - - TRBV5-8 TGTGCCAGCAGCTCCCGCGGCGGGCAAGGCTACGAGCAGTACTTC CASSSRGGQGYEQYF
15 TRBJ2-1 TRBD2 - TRBV7-2 TGTGCCAGCAGCGCGGGACTAGCGGGGGCCGGGGAGCAGTTCTTC CASSAGLAGAGEQFF